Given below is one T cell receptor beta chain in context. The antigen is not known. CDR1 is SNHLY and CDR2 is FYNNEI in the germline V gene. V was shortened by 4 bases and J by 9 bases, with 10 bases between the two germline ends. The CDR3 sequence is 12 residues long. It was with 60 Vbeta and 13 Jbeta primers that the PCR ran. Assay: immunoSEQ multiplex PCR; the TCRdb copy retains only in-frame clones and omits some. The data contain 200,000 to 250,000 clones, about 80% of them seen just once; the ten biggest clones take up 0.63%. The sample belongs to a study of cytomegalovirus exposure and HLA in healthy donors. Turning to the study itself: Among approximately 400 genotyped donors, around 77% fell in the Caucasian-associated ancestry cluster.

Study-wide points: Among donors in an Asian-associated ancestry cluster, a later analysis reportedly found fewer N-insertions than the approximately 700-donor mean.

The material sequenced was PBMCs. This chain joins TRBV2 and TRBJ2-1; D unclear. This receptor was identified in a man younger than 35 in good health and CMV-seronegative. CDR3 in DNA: TGTGCCAGCAGTGGGATCGGGTCTGAGCAGTTCTTC. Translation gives CASSGIGSEQFF.